This section outlines one T cell receptor beta chain sequence together with its context. The sample originates from a study of cytomegalovirus exposure and HLA in healthy donors. Study-level background: Around 78 million unique TCR sequences came from HLA-typed donors in an early release.

The CDR3 is made up of 14 amino acids. In germline, CDR1 is SGHDT, CDR2 YYEEEE. V shed 4 bases and J shed 1 base, with 11 bases lying between them. PCR amplification relied on 60 Vbeta primers (plus 13 Jbeta primers). Repertoires were generated with immunoSEQ multiplex PCR, while TCRdb's copy carries only in-frame clones and drops some. The sample yields around 140,000 clones, 75% to 85% seen once. The chain couples TRBV5-6 to TRBJ1-1, with D perhaps TRBD1 (6 bases). The clonotype originates from a woman in her fifties or sixties in good health and CMV-seropositive. The sample was PBMCs. The CDR3 region has the DNA TGTGCCAGCAGCCGGGGACAACAGAACACTGAAGCTTTCTTT. As protein: CASSRGQQNTEAFF.